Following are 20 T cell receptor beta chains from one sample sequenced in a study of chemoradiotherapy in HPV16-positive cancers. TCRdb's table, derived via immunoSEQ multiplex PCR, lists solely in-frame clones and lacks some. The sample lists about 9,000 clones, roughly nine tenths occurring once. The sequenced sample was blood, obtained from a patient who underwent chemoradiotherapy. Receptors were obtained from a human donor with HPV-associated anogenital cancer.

CDR3 protein: CASSWDRVNTEAFF. CDR3 nucleotide sequence: TGTGCCAGCAGTTGGGACAGGGTTAACACTGAAGCTTTCTTT. The V gene is TRBV28, the J gene TRBJ1-1; 9 bases agree with TRBD1. Germline trimming cut 4 bases from V and 2 bases from J; bases unmatched to any gene: 2. The CDR3 consists of 14 residues. Germline V gives CDR1 MDHEN, CDR2 SYDVKM. Full variable domain (outside the CDR3, taken from reference TRBV28 and TRBJ1-1): DVKVTQSSRYLVKRTGEKVFLECVQDMDHENMFWYRQDPGLGLRLIYFSYDVKMKEKGDIPEGYSVSREKKERFSLILESASTNQTSMYLCASSWDRVNTEAFFGQGTRLTVV.

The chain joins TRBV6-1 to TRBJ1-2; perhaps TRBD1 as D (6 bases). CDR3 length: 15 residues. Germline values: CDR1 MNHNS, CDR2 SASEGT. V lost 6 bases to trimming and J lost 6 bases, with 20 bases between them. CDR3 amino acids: CASRQDRFFRDGYTF. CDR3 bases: TGTGCCAGCAGGCAAGACAGGTTCTTCCGGGATGGCTACACCTTC.

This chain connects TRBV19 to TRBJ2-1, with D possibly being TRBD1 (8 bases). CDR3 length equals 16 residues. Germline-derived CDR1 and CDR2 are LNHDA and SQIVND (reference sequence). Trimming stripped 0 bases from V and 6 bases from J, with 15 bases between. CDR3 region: CASSIDQGAGANEQFF. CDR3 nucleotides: TGTGCCAGTAGTATAGATCAGGGGGCGGGGGCCAATGAGCAGTTCTTC.

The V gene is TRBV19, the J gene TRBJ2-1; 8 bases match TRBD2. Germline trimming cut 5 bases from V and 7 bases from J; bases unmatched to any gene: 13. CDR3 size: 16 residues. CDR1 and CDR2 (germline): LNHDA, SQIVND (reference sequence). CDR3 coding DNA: TGTGCCAGTAGTCCACCTAACGGGGGGGGAGGAAATGAGCAGTTCTTC. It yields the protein CASSPPNGGGGNEQFF.

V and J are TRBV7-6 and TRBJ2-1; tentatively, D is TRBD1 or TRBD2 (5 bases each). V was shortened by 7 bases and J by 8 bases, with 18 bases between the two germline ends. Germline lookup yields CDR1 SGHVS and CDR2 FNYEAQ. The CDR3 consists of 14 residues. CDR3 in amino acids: CASKREGTADEQFF. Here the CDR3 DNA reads TGTGCCAGCAAAAGGGAAGGGACGGCCGATGAGCAGTTCTTC.

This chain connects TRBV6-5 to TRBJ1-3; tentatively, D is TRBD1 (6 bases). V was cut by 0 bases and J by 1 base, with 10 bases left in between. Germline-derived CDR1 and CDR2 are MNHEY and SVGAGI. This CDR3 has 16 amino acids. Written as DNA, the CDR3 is TGTGCCAGCAGTTACTCCAGGGGCGAATCTGGAAACACCATATATTTT. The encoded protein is CASSYSRGESGNTIYF.

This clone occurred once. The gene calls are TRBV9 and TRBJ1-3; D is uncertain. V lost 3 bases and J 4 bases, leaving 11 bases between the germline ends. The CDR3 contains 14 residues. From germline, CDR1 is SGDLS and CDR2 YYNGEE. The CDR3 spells CASSGTPAGNTIYF. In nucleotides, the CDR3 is TGTGCCAGCAGCGGGACCCCGGCGGGAAACACCATATATTTT.

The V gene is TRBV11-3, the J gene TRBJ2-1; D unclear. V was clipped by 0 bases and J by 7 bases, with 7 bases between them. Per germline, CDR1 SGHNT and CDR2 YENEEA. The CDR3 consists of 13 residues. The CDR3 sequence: CASSLDPWNEQFF. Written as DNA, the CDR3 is TGTGCCAGCAGCTTAGATCCTTGGAATGAGCAGTTCTTC. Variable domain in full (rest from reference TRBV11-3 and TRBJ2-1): EAGVVQSPRYKIIEKKQPVAFWCNPISGHNTLYWYLQNLGQGPELLIRYENEEAVDDSQLPKDRFSAERLKGVDSTLKIQPAELGDSAVYLCASSLDPWNEQFFGPGTRLTVL.

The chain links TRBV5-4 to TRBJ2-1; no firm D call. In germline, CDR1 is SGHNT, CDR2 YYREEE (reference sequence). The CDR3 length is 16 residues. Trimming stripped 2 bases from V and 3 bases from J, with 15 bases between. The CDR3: CASSFPTGKNYNEQFF. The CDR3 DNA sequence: TGTGCCAGCAGCTTCCCTACCGGAAAAAACTACAATGAGCAGTTCTTC.

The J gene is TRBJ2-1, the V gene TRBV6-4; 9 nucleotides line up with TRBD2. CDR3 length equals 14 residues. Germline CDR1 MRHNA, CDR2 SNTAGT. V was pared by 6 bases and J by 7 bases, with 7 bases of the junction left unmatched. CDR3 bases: TGTGCCAGCAGCCGAGCGGGAGGAGGGAATGAGCAGTTCTTC. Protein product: CASSRAGGGNEQFF.

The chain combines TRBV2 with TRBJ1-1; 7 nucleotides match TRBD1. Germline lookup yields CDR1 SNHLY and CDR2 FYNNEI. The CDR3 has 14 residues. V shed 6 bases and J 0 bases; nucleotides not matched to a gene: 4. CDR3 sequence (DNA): TGTGCCAGCAGGAGGACAGGAATGAACACTGAAGCTTTCTTT. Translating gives CASRRTGMNTEAFF. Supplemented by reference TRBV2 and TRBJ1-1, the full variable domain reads EPEVTQTPSHQVTQMGQEVILRCVPISNHLYFYWYRQILGQKVEFLVSFYNNEISEKSEIFDDQFSVERPDGSNFTLKIRSTKLEDSAMYFCASRRTGMNTEAFFGQGTRLTVV.

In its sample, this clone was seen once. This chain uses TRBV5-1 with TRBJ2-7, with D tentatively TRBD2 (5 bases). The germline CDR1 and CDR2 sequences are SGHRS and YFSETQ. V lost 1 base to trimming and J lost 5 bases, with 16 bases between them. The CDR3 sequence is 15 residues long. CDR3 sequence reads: CASSLRGLSVDEQYF. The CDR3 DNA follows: TGCGCCAGCAGCTTGAGAGGGCTCTCGGTCGACGAGCAGTACTTC.

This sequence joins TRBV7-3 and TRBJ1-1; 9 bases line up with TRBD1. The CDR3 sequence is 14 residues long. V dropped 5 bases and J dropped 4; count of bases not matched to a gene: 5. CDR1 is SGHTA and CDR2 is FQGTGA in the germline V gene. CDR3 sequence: CASSKGTGSTEAFF. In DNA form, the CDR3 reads TGTGCCAGCAGCAAAGGGACAGGGAGCACTGAAGCTTTCTTT.

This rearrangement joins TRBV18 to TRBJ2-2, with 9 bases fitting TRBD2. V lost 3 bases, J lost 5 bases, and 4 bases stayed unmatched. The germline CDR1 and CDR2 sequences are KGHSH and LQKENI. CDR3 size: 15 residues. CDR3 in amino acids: CASSPTSGRTGELFF. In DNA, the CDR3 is TGTGCCAGCTCACCGACTAGCGGACGGACCGGGGAGCTGTTTTTT.

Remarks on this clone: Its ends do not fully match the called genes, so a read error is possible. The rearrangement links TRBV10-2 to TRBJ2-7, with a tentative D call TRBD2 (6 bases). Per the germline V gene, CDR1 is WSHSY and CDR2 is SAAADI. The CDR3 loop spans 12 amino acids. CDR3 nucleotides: TGCGCCAGCAGGGGGGACCGGGACTTCCGGCACTTC. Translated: CASRGDRDFRHF.

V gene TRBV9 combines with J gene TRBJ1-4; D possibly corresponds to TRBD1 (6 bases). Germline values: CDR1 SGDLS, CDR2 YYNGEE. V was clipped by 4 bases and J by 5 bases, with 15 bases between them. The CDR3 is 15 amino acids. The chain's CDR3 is CASSPLGDTNEKLFF. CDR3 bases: TGTGCCAGCAGCCCCCTAGGGGACACGAATGAAAAACTGTTTTTT.

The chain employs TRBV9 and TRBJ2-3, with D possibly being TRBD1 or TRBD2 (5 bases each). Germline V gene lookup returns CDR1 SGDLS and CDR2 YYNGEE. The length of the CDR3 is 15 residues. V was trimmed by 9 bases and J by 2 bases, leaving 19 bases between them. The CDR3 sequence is CATRPLGDPTDTQYF. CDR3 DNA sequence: TGTGCCACCCGACCCTTAGGGGACCCCACAGATACGCAGTATTTT.

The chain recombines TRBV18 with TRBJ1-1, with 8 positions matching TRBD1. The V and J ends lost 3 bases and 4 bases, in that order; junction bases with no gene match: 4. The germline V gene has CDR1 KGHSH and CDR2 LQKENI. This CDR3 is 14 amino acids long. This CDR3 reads CASSPSGTGTEAFF. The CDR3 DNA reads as TGTGCCAGCTCACCTTCCGGGACAGGCACTGAAGCTTTCTTT. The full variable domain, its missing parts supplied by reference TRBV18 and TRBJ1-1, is NAGVMQNPRHLVRRRGQEARLRCSPMKGHSHVYWYRQLPEEGLKFMVYLQKENIIDESGMPKERFSAEFPKEGPSILRIQQVVRGDSAAYFCASSPSGTGTEAFFGQGTRLTVV.

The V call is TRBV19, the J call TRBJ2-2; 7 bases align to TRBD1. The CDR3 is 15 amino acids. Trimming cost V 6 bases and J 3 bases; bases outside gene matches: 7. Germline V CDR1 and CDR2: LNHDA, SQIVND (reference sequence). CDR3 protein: CASRPEQGDTGELFF. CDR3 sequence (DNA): TGTGCCAGTAGGCCCGAGCAGGGGGACACCGGGGAGCTGTTTTTT.

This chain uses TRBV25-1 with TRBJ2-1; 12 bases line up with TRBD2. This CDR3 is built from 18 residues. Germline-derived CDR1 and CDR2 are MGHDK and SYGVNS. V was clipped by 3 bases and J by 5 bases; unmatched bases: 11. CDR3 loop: CASSDSRRTSGVDNEQFF. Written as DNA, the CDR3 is TGTGCCAGCAGTGACTCCCGACGGACTAGCGGGGTAGACAATGAGCAGTTCTTC.